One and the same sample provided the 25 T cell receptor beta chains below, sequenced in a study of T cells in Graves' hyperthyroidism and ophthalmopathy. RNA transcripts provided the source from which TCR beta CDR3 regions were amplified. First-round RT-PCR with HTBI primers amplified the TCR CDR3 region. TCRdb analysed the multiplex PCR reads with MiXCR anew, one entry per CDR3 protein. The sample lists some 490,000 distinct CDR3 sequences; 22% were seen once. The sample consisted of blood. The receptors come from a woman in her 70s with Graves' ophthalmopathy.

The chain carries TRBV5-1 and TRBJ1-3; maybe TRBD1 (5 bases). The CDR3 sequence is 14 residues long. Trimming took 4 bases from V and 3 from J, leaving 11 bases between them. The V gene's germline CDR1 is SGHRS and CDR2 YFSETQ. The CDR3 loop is CASSVSGGGNTIYF. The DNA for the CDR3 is TGCGCCAGCAGCGTCTCGGGGGGTGGAAACACCATATATTTT.

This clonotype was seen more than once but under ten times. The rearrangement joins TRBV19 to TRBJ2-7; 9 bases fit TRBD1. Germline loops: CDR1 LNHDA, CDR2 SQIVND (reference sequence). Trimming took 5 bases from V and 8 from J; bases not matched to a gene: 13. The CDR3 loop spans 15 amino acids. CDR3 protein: CASSPRDRAVEKQYF. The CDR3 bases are TGTGCCAGTAGTCCCCGGGACAGGGCTGTAGAAAAGCAGTACTTC.

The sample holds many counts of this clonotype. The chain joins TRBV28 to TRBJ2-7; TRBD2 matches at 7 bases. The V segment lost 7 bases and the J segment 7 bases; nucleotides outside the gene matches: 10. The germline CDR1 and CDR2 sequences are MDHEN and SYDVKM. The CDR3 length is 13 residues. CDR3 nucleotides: TGTGCCAGCACCCGGGACTACCGACCTGAGCAGTACTTC. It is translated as CASTRDYRPEQYF.

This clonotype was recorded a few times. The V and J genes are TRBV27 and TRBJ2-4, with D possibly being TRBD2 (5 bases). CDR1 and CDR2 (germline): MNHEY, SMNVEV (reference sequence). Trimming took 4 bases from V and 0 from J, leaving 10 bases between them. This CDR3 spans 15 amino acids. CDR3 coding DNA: TGTGCCAGCAGTTCCAGACTATTAGCCAAAAACATTCAGTACTTC. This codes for CASSSRLLAKNIQYF.

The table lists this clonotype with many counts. CDR3 amino acids: CAWASVSSYNEQFF. CDR3 DNA sequence: TGTGCCTGGGCGAGCGTAAGCTCCTACAATGAGCAGTTCTTC. The gene calls are TRBV30 and TRBJ2-1, with no clear D. The germline V gene encodes CDR1 GTSNPN and CDR2 SVGIG (reference sequence). The CDR3 runs to 14 residues. V was shortened by 5 bases and J by 0 bases, with 11 bases between the two germline ends.

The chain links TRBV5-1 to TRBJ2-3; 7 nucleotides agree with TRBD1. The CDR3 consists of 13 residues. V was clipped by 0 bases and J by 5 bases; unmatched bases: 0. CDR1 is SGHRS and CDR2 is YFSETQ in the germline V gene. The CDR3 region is CASSLDRGDTQYF. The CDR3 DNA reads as TGCGCCAGCAGCTTGGACAGGGGAGATACGCAGTATTTT.

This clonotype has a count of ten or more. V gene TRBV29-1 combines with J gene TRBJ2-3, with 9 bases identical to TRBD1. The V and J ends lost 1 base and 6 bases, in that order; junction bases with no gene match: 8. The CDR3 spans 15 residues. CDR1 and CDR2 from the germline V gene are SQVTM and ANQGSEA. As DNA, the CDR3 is TGCAGCGTTGAAGGGACAGGGGCACGCCGGGATACGCAGTATTTT. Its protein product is CSVEGTGARRDTQYF.

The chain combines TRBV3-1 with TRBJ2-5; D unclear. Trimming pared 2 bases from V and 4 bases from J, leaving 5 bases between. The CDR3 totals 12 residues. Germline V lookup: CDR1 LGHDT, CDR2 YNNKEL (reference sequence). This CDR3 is CASSQSAETQYF. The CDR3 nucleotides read TGTGCCAGCAGCCAATCAGCAGAGACCCAGTACTTC.

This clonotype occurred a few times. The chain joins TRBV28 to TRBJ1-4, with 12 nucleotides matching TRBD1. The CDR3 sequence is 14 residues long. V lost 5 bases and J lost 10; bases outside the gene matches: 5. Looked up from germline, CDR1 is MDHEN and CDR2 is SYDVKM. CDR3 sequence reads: CASSPGQGAPKLFF. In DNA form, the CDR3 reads TGTGCCAGCAGTCCGGGACAGGGGGCTCCAAAACTGTTTTTT.

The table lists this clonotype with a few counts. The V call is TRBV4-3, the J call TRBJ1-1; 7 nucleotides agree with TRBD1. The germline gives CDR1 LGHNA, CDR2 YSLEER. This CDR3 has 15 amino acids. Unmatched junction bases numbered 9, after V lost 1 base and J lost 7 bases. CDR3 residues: CASSQGSGTASEAFF. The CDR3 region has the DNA TGCGCCAGCAGCCAAGGATCCGGGACAGCGAGTGAAGCTTTCTTT.

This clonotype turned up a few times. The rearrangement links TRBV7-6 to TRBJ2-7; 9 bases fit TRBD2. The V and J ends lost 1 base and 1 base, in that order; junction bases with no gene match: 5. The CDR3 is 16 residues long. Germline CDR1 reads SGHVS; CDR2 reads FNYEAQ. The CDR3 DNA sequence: TGTGCCAGCAGCTTAGGAGGAGCGGGAGGTTCCTACGAGCAGTACTTC. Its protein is CASSLGGAGGSYEQYF.

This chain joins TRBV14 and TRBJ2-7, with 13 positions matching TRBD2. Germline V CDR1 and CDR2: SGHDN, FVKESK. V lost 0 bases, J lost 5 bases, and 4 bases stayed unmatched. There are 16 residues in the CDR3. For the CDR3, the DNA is TGTGCCAGCAGCCAAGAGGGGGGACTAGCGGGAAACGAGCAGTACTTC. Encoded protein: CASSQEGGLAGNEQYF.

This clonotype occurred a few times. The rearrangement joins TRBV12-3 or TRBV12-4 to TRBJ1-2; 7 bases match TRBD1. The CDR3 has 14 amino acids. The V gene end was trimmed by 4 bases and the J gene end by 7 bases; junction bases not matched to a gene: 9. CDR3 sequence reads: CASSSLTGRIGYTF. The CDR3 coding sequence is TGTGCCAGCAGTTCTCTGACAGGGCGAATTGGCTACACCTTC.

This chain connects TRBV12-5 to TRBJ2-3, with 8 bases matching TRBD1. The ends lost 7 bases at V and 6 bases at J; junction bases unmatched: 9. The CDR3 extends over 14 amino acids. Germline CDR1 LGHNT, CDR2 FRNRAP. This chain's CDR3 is CASAEGQGMDTQYF. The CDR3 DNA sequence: TGTGCTAGTGCCGAAGGACAGGGTATGGATACGCAGTATTTT.

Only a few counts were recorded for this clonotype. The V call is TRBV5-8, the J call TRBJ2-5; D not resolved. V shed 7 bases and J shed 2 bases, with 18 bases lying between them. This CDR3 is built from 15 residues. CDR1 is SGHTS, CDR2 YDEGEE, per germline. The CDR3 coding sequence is TGTGCCAGCGAACCCTACCACCGGGTACAAGAGACCCAGTACTTC. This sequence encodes CASEPYHRVQETQYF.

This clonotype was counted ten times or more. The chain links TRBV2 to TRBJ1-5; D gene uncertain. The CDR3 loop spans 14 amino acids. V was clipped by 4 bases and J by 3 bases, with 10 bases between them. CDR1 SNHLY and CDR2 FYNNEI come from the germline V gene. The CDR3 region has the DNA TGTGCCAGCAGTGCCGAGAGCTTCAATCAGCCCCAGCATTTT. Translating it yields CASSAESFNQPQHF.

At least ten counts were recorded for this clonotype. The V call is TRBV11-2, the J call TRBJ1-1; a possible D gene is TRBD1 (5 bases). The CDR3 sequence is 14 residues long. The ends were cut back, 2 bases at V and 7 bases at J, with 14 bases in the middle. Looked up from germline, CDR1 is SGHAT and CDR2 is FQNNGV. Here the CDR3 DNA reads TGTGCCAGCAGCTTATCGGGGCGGAGCCATGAAGCTTTCTTT. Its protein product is CASSLSGRSHEAFF.

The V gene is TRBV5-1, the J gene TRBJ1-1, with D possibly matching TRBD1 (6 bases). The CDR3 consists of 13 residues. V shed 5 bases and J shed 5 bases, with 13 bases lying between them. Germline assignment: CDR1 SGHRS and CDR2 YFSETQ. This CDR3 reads CASRPAGVTEAFF. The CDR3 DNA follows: TGCGCCAGCAGACCGGCAGGGGTTACTGAAGCTTTCTTT. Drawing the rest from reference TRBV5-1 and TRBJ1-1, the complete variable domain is KAGVTQTPRYLIKTRGQQVTLSCSPISGHRSVSWYQQTPGQGLQFLFEYFSETQRNKGNFPGRFSGRQFSNSRSEMNVSTLELGDSALYLCASRPAGVTEAFFGQGTRLTVV.

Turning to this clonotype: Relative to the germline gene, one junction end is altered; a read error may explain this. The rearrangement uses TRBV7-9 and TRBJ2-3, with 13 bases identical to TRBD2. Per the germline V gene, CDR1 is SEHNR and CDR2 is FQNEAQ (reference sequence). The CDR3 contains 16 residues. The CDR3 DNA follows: TGTGCCAGCAGCGGGCGGACTAGCGGGAGCACAAATACGCAGTATTTT. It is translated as CASSGRTSGSTNTQYF.

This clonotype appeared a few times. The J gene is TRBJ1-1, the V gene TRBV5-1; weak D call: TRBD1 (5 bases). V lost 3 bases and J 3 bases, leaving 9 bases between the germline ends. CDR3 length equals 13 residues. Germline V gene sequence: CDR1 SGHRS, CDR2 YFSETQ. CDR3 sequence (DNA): TGCGCCAGCAGCTCCCGGGGACACACTGAAGCTTTCTTT. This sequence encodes CASSSRGHTEAFF.

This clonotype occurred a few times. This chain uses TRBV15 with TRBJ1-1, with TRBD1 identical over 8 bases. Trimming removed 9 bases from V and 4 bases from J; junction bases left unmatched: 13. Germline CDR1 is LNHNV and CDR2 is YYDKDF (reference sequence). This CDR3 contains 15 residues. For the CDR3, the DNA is TGTGCCACGTTCGGGACAGGACCTAGGGGCACTGAAGCTTTCTTT. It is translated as CATFGTGPRGTEAFF.

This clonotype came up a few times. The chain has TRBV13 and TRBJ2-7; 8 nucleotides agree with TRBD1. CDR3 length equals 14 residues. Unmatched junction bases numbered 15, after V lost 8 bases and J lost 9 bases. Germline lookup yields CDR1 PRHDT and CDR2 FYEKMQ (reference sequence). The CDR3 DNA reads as TGTGCCAGCCGGCCGATGGACAGGGCGGTTGCGCAGTACTTC. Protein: CASRPMDRAVAQYF.

As DNA, the CDR3 is TGTGCCAGCTCACCACCTTCAGCGGGAGGTGAAAAACTGTTTTTT. This translates into CASSPPSAGGEKLFF. The chain has TRBV18 and TRBJ1-4, with unresolved D. V lost 0 bases, J lost 7 bases, and 12 bases lay in between. The CDR3 is 15 residues long. From germline, CDR1 is KGHSH and CDR2 LQKENI. The whole variable domain, filled in from reference TRBV18 and TRBJ1-4, reads NAGVMQNPRHLVRRRGQEARLRCSPMKGHSHVYWYRQLPEEGLKFMVYLQKENIIDESGMPKERFSAEFPKEGPSILRIQQVVRGDSAAYFCASSPPSAGGEKLFFGSGTQLSVL.

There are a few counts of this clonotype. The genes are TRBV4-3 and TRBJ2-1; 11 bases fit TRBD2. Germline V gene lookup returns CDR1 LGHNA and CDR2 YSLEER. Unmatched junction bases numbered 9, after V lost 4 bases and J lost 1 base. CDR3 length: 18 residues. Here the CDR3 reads CASSRKTTSGISYNEQFF. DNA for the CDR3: TGCGCCAGCAGCCGAAAGACGACTAGCGGGATTTCCTACAATGAGCAGTTCTTC.

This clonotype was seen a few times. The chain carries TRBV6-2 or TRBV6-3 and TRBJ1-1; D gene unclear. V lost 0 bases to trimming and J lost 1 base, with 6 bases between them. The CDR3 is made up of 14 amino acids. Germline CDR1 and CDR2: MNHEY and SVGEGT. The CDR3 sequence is CASSYSMKNTEAFF. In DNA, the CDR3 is TGTGCCAGCAGTTACTCCATGAAGAACACTGAAGCTTTCTTT.